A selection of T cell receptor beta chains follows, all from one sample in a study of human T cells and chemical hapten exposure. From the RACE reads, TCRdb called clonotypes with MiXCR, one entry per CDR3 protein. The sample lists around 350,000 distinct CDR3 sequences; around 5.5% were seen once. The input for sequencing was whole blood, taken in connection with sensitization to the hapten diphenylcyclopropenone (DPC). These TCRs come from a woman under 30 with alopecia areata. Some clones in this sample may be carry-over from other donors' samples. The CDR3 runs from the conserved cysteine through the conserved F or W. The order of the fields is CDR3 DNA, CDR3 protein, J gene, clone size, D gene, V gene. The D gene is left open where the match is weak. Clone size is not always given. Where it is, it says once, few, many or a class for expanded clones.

TGTGCCAGCAGTACAGGGGAAAATTCACCCCTCCACTTT	CASSTGENSPLHF	TRBJ1-6	NA	TRBD1	TRBV5-6
TGTGCCAGCAGCTTAGCCCCGGGTTACAATGAGCAGTTCTTC	CASSLAPGYNEQFF	TRBJ2-1	few	NA	TRBV11-2
TGTGCCACCGGAATACCAGGGACAGGCGCGGGGGCTTTCTTT	CATGIPGTGAGAFF	TRBJ1-1	many	TRBD1	TRBV24-1
TGTGCCAGCAGCTTGTGGCAGTTGAACACTGAAGCTTTCTTT	CASSLWQLNTEAFF	TRBJ1-1	NA	NA	TRBV5-6
TGCAGTGCTTCGCGAGGCGGGAACACCGGGGAGCTGTTTTTT	CSASRGGNTGELFF	TRBJ2-2	few	NA	TRBV20-1
TGTGCCATCAGTGAGGGCCAGGGCTATGGCTACACCTTC	CAISEGQGYGYTF	TRBJ1-2	many	NA	TRBV10-3
TGTGCCAGCAGTGCAACTAGCGGGGGGGCTTCTGACGGCACAGATACGCAGTATTTT	CASSATSGGASDGTDTQYF	TRBJ2-3	NA	TRBD2	TRBV6-1
TGTGCCAGCAGCCCCGGGACAGGGGCCATTTTTCAGCCCCAGCATTTT	CASSPGTGAIFQPQHF	TRBJ1-5	few	TRBD1	TRBV12-3/TRBV12-4
TGTGCCATCAGTGATATAGGTCCCCCAAGTATCTTC	CAISDIGPPSIF	TRBJ2-7	few	NA	TRBV10-3
TGTGCCAGCAGCCTGACAGGAACCCTGAGGGAAAAACTGTTTTTT	CASSLTGTLREKLFF	TRBJ1-4	NA	NA	TRBV5-6
TGTGCCAGCAGTCTTCAAACGGGACTTAACACTGAAGCTTTCTTT	CASSLQTGLNTEAFF	TRBJ1-1	many	NA	TRBV6-5
TGTGCCAGCAGCCAAGATCCCGGGCGCCCCGAAGCTTTCTTT	CASSQDPGRPEAFF	TRBJ1-1	few	NA	TRBV14
TGTGCCAGCAGTAAAAGGACAGGGGGCGGTTACGAGCAGTACTTC	CASSKRTGGGYEQYF	TRBJ2-7	many	TRBD1	TRBV25-1
TGTGCCAGCAGTGAAGCGGGGGTAGGCAGACATAGCAATCAGCCCCAGCATTTT	CASSEAGVGRHSNQPQHF	TRBJ1-5	few	NA	TRBV6-1
TGTGCCAGCAGCTTAGTGGTAGGGCAGTCGGATGAGCAGTTCTTC	CASSLVVGQSDEQFF	TRBJ2-1	few	NA	TRBV7-2
TGTGCCAGCAGCTTAGGAAGTCTAGCGGGGGGGACGCAAAGGACCCAGTACTTC	CASSLGSLAGGTQRTQYF	TRBJ2-5	many	TRBD2	TRBV7-2
TGTGCCAGCAGTTTATCCCCGCCTGAAGCTTTCTTT	CASSLSPPEAFF	TRBJ1-1	many	NA	TRBV27
TGTGCCAGCAGTTTCGGGACATTTCGTTACAATGAGCAGTTCTTC	CASSFGTFRYNEQFF	TRBJ2-1	few	NA	TRBV6-2/TRBV6-3
TGTGCCAGCAGCGTAGCTATAGCGGATGGTTACAATGAGCAGTTCTTC	CASSVAIADGYNEQFF	TRBJ2-1	few	NA	TRBV9
TGCGCCAGCAGTCGGGACCACTATGGCTACACCTTC	CASSRDHYGYTF	TRBJ1-2	NA	NA	TRBV5-1
TGTGCCAGCAGCCCCGGACATTACTCTGGGGCCAACGTCCTGACTTTC	CASSPGHYSGANVLTF	TRBJ2-6	few	NA	TRBV3-1
TGTGCCAGCAGCGGATCAACAGGCGCAGATACGCAGTATTTT	CASSGSTGADTQYF	TRBJ2-3	NA	NA	TRBV13
TGTGCCAGCAGTTTAGGAGCGGGGGGGTTGGCAGATACGCAGTATTTT	CASSLGAGGLADTQYF	TRBJ2-3	few	TRBD2	TRBV28
TGCAGTGCTAGAGATTCCATTCATCAGCCCCAGCATTTT	CSARDSIHQPQHF	TRBJ1-5	few	NA	TRBV20-1
TGCGCCAGCAACCGGGACAGGGGGGGCGATGAGCAGTTCTTC	CASNRDRGGDEQFF	TRBJ2-1	many	TRBD1	TRBV5-1
TGTGCCAGCAGCCATGGGACAGAGAATTCACCCCTCCACTTT	CASSHGTENSPLHF	TRBJ1-6	many	TRBD1	TRBV3-1
TGCGCCAGCAGCCCTTCTAGCGGGGCCTACGAGCAGTACTTC	CASSPSSGAYEQYF	TRBJ2-7	few	TRBD2	TRBV4-3
TGTGCCAGCAGCATAGCGGGGGCAACAGATACGCAGTATTTT	CASSIAGATDTQYF	TRBJ2-3	many	TRBD2	TRBV9
TGTGCCAGCGGAGGACTAGCGGTCAGAGAGACCCAGTACTTC	CASGGLAVRETQYF	TRBJ2-5	NA	TRBD2	TRBV6-1
TGTGCCAGCAGCCAAGAAAAGAGTTTCGCAGATACGCAGTATTTT	CASSQEKSFADTQYF	TRBJ2-3	many	NA	TRBV14
TGTGCCAGCAGTTACCGGCGGACAGGGGGATACAATGAGCAGTTCTTC	CASSYRRTGGYNEQFF	TRBJ2-1	many	TRBD1	TRBV6-5
TGTGCCAGCAGTTTAGCAGGGATAGGGTCCTACGAGCAGTACTTC	CASSLAGIGSYEQYF	TRBJ2-7	few	NA	TRBV27